One sample yielded the 32 T cell receptor beta chains listed below, sequenced in a study of T cell repertoires in cytomegalovirus infection (dated by TCRdb to 2018 to 2020). The data were produced on an Illumina HiSeq 1500. TCRdb reprocessing: public reads trimmed at Q25 with fastp, clones called with MiXCR, in-frame beta chains kept. Rows are combined by CDR3 protein, so each entry shows the most common genes and DNA. Here the sample has more than 350,000 distinct CDR3 sequences; 25% to 40% occur a single time. Clones ranked in the top ten supply roughly 15% of the sample. The sequenced material came from PBMCs. The source is a human donor in good health (CMV status not recorded). Some clones in this sample may be carry-over from other donors' samples.

This clonotype has a handful of counts. The chain couples TRBV4-3 to TRBJ1-3, with 8 bases that match TRBD1. The CDR3 is made up of 15 amino acids. The germline gives CDR1 LGHNA, CDR2 YSLEER. With V trimmed by 4 bases and J by 7 bases, 9 bases remained unmatched. The CDR3 DNA reads TGCGCCAGCAGCCCAACAGGGGGAACCGGGAACACCATATATTTT. It translates to CASSPTGGTGNTIYF.

This clonotype was seen at least ten times. The chain links TRBV19 to TRBJ2-1; D is undetermined. The CDR3 runs 13 residues. CDR1 and CDR2 (germline): LNHDA, SQIVND (reference sequence). V was cut by 1 base and J by 5 bases, with 6 bases left in between. For the CDR3, the DNA is TGTGCCAGTAGTATAGCCCCAAACAATGAGCAGTTCTTC. Translating it yields CASSIAPNNEQFF.

This clonotype showed up just a few times. The V and J genes are TRBV15 and TRBJ2-1; D is unresolved. This CDR3 is 16 amino acids long. V shed 4 bases and J shed 7 bases, with 20 bases lying between them. Germline V lookup: CDR1 LNHNV, CDR2 YYDKDF (reference sequence). Written as DNA, the CDR3 is TGTGCCACCAGCAATCCCTGGCACCTTAAGGCGAATGAGCAGTTCTTC. Translated: CATSNPWHLKANEQFF.

This clonotype has only a few counts. The chain couples TRBV6-6 to TRBJ2-3, with a weak D call TRBD2 (7 bases). Trimming pared 7 bases from V and 4 bases from J, leaving 24 bases between. Germline values: CDR1 MNHNY, CDR2 SVGAGI (reference sequence). This CDR3 has 17 residues. In DNA, the CDR3 is TGTGCCAGCACCCCGTTGGGGGGGCAGGTTGGCGCAGATACGCAGTATTTT. Translating gives CASTPLGGQVGADTQYF.

At least ten counts were recorded for this clonotype. This chain uses TRBV7-3 with TRBJ1-1; maybe TRBD1 (5 bases). The germline V gene has CDR1 SGHTA and CDR2 FQGTGA. V was pared by 0 bases and J by 5 bases, with 16 bases between. This CDR3 contains 16 residues. The CDR3 protein is CASSLTPGPSGTEAFF. The CDR3 DNA sequence: TGTGCCAGCAGCTTAACGCCGGGGCCATCAGGTACTGAAGCTTTCTTT.

The CDR3 DNA reads TGTGCCAGCGGAGAGGGAGTGAACACCGGGGAGCTGTTTTTT. Encoded protein: CASGEGVNTGELFF. The chain is built from TRBV28 and TRBJ2-2; D possibly corresponds to TRBD2 (5 bases). The germline V gene encodes CDR1 MDHEN and CDR2 SYDVKM. The CDR3 totals 14 residues. V was cut by 8 bases and J by 1 base, with 11 bases left in between. Combining the CDR3 with reference TRBV28 and TRBJ2-2 gives the whole variable domain DVKVTQSSRYLVKRTGEKVFLECVQDMDHENMFWYRQDPGLGLRLIYFSYDVKMKEKGDIPEGYSVSREKKERFSLILESASTNQTSMYLCASGEGVNTGELFFGEGSRLTVL.

The gene calls are TRBV11-2 and TRBJ2-2, with D maybe TRBD2 (5 bases). V lost 11 bases and J 0 bases, leaving 13 bases between the germline ends. The germline gives CDR1 SGHAT, CDR2 FQNNGV. This CDR3 contains 14 residues. CDR3 region: CAVAKGTNTGELFF. The DNA of the CDR3 is TGTGCCGTAGCGAAGGGTACGAACACCGGGGAGCTGTTTTTT.

Details on this clonotype: The missing conserved phenylalanine or tryptophan at the end of this CDR3 makes a read error likely. This chain uses TRBV5-1 with TRBJ2-5; D remains unclear. CDR1 is SGHRS, CDR2 YFSETQ, per germline. V lost 4 bases, J lost 2 bases, and 15 bases lay in between. The CDR3 runs 15 residues. In nucleotides, the CDR3 is TGCGCCAGCAGCCACCGGCGGTTGGGTCAAGAGACCCAGTACTTA. This encodes CASSHRRLGQETQYL.

The CDR3 sequence: CASSSGSLQFF. In DNA form, the CDR3 reads TGTGCCAGCAGCTCAGGATCGTTGCAGTTCTTC. The chain uses TRBV7-9 and TRBJ2-1; D is uncertain. This CDR3 comprises 11 residues. The germline CDR1 and CDR2 sequences are SEHNR and FQNEAQ (reference sequence). With 4 bases removed from V and 12 bases from J, the gap between germline ends came to 10 bases.

The chain uses TRBV15 and TRBJ1-1, with unresolved D. Germline V CDR1 and CDR2: LNHNV, YYDKDF (reference sequence). V was pared by 6 bases and J by 1 base, with 15 bases between. This CDR3 is built from 15 residues. CDR3: CATSNGFRENTEAFF. CDR3 DNA sequence: TGTGCCACCAGTAATGGGTTCCGGGAGAACACTGAAGCTTTCTTT.

The table lists this clonotype with many counts. The rearrangement links TRBV12-3 or TRBV12-4 to TRBJ2-7; 10 nucleotides line up with TRBD2. The CDR3 runs 15 residues. Losses at the gene ends were 5 bases for V and 2 bases for J; bases not matched to a gene: 6. In DNA, the CDR3 is TGTGCCAGCAGTCTTAGCGGGGGGCCAACCTACGAGCAGTACTTC. Translating it yields CASSLSGGPTYEQYF.

This clonotype came up many times. This chain connects TRBV19 to TRBJ2-2, with D uncertain. The CDR3 runs 10 residues. Germline V CDR1 and CDR2: LNHDA, SQIVND (reference sequence). The V gene lost 5 bases and the J gene lost 8 bases, with 3 bases spanning the gap. CDR3 in DNA: TGTGCCAGTAGTTCTGGGGAGCTGTTTTTT. Amino acids: CASSSGELFF.

There are a few counts of this clonotype. The chain carries TRBV12-3 or TRBV12-4 and TRBJ1-1, with D maybe TRBD1 (6 bases). The V and J ends lost 6 bases and 0 bases respectively, with 14 bases between them. The CDR3 has 15 residues. The DNA for the CDR3 is TGTGCCAGCAGCCAAAGCGGACAGATGAACACTGAAGCTTTCTTT. Translated: CASSQSGQMNTEAFF.

A few counts support this clonotype. The chain carries TRBV4-1 and TRBJ2-5, with TRBD1 matching over 7 bases. The ends lost 1 base at V and 1 base at J; junction bases unmatched: 3. CDR3 size: 15 residues. The germline CDR1 and CDR2 sequences are MGHRA and YSYEKL. CDR3 in amino acids: CASSQAGTAQETQYF. CDR3 bases: TGCGCCAGCAGCCAAGCCGGGACAGCCCAAGAGACCCAGTACTTC.

In its sample, this clonotype was seen many times. This chain connects TRBV7-6 to TRBJ1-3; no clear D. V was pared by 5 bases and J by 1 base, with 9 bases between. The CDR3 has 14 amino acids. In germline, CDR1 is SGHVS, CDR2 FNYEAQ. CDR3 coding DNA: TGTGCCAGCAGCGCCACAGCTTCTGGAAACACCATATATTTT. Protein: CASSATASGNTIYF.

This clonotype was seen once. The chain is built from TRBV6-5 and TRBJ2-5; 7 bases line up with TRBD1. The germline gives CDR1 MNHEY, CDR2 SVGAGI. CDR3 length: 15 amino acids. CDR3 region: CYSSYIQGQKETQYF. DNA for the CDR3: TGTTACAGCAGTTACATACAGGGACAGAAAGAGACCCAGTACTTC.

CDR3 in amino acids: CASSTTGTVYYGYTF. DNA for the CDR3: TGTGCCAGCAGCACGACAGGGACGGTGTATTATGGCTACACCTTC. V is TRBV7-9 and J is TRBJ1-2; 7 positions agree with TRBD1. Germline V gene sequence: CDR1 SEHNR, CDR2 FQNEAQ (reference sequence). J lost 5 bases, V lost 5 bases, and 11 bases had no gene match. This CDR3 is built from 15 residues.

The chain employs TRBV20-1 and TRBJ2-7; 12 bases are a match to TRBD2. J gave up 6 bases and V 6 bases, and 3 bases lay outside the gene matches. Germline V gene lookup returns CDR1 DFQATT and CDR2 SNEGSKA (reference sequence). The CDR3 contains 12 residues. In DNA, the CDR3 is TGCAGTGCCCGACTAGCGGGGGTCGAGCAGTACTTC. Translation gives CSARLAGVEQYF.

V is TRBV7-3 and J is TRBJ2-3, with TRBD2 matching over 8 bases. V shed 2 bases, J shed 6 bases, and the junction held 7 bases outside the gene matches. Germline loops: CDR1 SGHTA, CDR2 FQGTGA. CDR3 length: 15 amino acids. The CDR3 coding sequence is TGTGCCAGCAGCTTACCCGGGACTAGTGACGATACGCAGTATTTT. The encoded protein is CASSLPGTSDDTQYF.

The chain recombines TRBV10-1 with TRBJ2-5; D gene ambiguous. With 4 bases removed from V and 5 bases from J, the gap between germline ends came to 14 bases. Germline V gene sequence: CDR1 WNHNN, CDR2 SYGVQD (reference sequence). This CDR3 has 14 amino acids. In DNA form, the CDR3 reads TGCGCCAGCAGTGGATTCGACCCCCAGGAGACCCAGTACTTC. Translation gives CASSGFDPQETQYF.

The CDR3 here is CASSLQTGSTGELFF. Here the CDR3 DNA reads TGCGCCAGCAGCTTACAAACAGGGTCGACCGGGGAGCTGTTTTTT. The rearrangement uses TRBV5-1 and TRBJ2-2; tentatively, D is TRBD1 (6 bases). V lost 2 bases to trimming and J lost 5 bases, with 13 bases between them. CDR3 length equals 15 residues. Per germline, CDR1 SGHRS and CDR2 YFSETQ.

This rearrangement joins TRBV18 to TRBJ1-1; tentatively, D is TRBD1 (6 bases). Between the trimmed V and J ends, which lost 0 bases and 4 bases, there was a span of 15 bases. In germline, CDR1 is KGHSH, CDR2 LQKENI. This CDR3 spans 16 amino acids. The CDR3 sequence: CASSPPNERGGTEAFF. DNA of the CDR3: TGTGCCAGCTCACCACCTAACGAAAGGGGGGGCACTGAAGCTTTCTTT.

V is TRBV7-2 and J is TRBJ2-2; D gene uncertain. Germline loops: CDR1 SGHTA, CDR2 FQGNSA. Trimming shortened V by 2 bases and J by 5 bases, and 9 bases separated the two germline ends. This CDR3 contains 14 residues. The CDR3 sequence is CASSLNMGTGELFF. The CDR3, as DNA: TGTGCCAGCAGCTTAAATATGGGGACCGGGGAGCTGTTTTTT.

The genes are TRBV20-1 and TRBJ2-7; TRBD1 agrees at 7 bases. The J segment lost 1 base and the V segment lost 6 bases, leaving 12 bases of the junction unmatched. Germline loops: CDR1 DFQATT, CDR2 SNEGSKA (reference sequence). CDR3 size: 15 residues. The CDR3 sequence is CSAVDRTGPSYEQYF. In nucleotides, the CDR3 is TGCAGTGCCGTAGACCGGACAGGACCATCCTACGAGCAGTACTTC.

The V call is TRBV6-4, the J call TRBJ2-5; D remains ambiguous. The CDR3 covers 11 residues. Trimming stripped 2 bases from V and 10 bases from J, with 8 bases between. The germline V gene has CDR1 MRHNA and CDR2 SNTAGT. Here the CDR3 reads CASSDSWSQYF. The DNA for the CDR3 is TGTGCCAGCAGTGACAGTTGGAGCCAGTACTTC.

The chain combines TRBV7-9 with TRBJ1-4, with D hard to call. Deletions cut 6 bases from V and 6 bases from J, with 14 bases between. The CDR3 has 14 residues. Germline CDR1 and CDR2: SEHNR and FQNEAQ (reference sequence). The CDR3: CASSQDRAHEKLFF. DNA for the CDR3: TGTGCCAGCAGTCAGGATAGGGCGCATGAAAAACTGTTTTTT.

At least ten counts were recorded for this clonotype. The genes are TRBV24-1 and TRBJ2-2; TRBD1 aligns across 7 bases. CDR1 and CDR2 (germline): KGHDR, SFDVKD. J gave up 5 bases and V 3 bases, and 8 bases lay outside the gene matches. The CDR3 extends over 16 amino acids. The CDR3 DNA reads as TGTGCCACCAGTGATGCCGGGACAGAGTTGACCGGGGAGCTGTTTTTT. It translates to CATSDAGTELTGELFF.

Ten or more counts support this clonotype. V gene TRBV7-2 combines with J gene TRBJ2-6; TRBD1 might be the D (7 bases). V was cut by 5 bases and J by 0 bases, with 20 bases left in between. Germline assignment: CDR1 SGHTA and CDR2 FQGNSA. This CDR3 has 19 amino acids. For the CDR3, the DNA is TGTGCCAGCAGCCGAGAGGGCGCAGGGGGACTCTCTGGGGCCAACGTCCTGACTTTC. Protein product: CASSREGAGGLSGANVLTF.

There are many counts of this clonotype. The chain recombines TRBV7-2 with TRBJ1-5, with D perhaps matching TRBD1 (5 bases). The CDR3 is 16 residues long. Germline V lookup: CDR1 SGHTA, CDR2 FQGNSA. V lost 1 base and J 4 bases, leaving 14 bases between the germline ends. CDR3 in amino acids: CASSLGSMGPNQPQHF. CDR3 DNA: TGTGCCAGCAGCTTAGGAAGTATGGGGCCGAATCAGCCCCAGCATTTT.

The chain uses TRBV18 and TRBJ1-2; no clear D. Germline CDR1 is KGHSH and CDR2 is LQKENI. V shed 1 base and J shed 2 bases, with 11 bases lying between them. CDR3 size: 15 residues. The CDR3 sequence: CASSPLRESNYGYTF. The CDR3 DNA is TGTGCCAGCTCACCACTGAGGGAAAGCAACTATGGCTACACCTTC.

This chain joins TRBV5-6 and TRBJ1-2; a possible D gene is TRBD1 (5 bases). Trimming took 0 bases from V and 4 from J, leaving 10 bases between them. Germline CDR1 and CDR2: SGHDT and YYEEEE. The CDR3 extends over 14 amino acids. CDR3 nucleotides: TGTGCCAGCAGCTTGGGAAGGGACTCCTATGGCTACACCTTC. It codes for CASSLGRDSYGYTF.

This clonotype has only a few counts. The rearrangement uses TRBV5-4 and TRBJ1-6, with D uncertain. CDR1 is SGHNT and CDR2 is YYREEE in the germline V gene (reference sequence). V was trimmed by 0 bases and J by 4 bases, leaving 11 bases between them. The CDR3 consists of 16 residues. The CDR3 protein is CASSLGQGQYNSPLHF. The CDR3 DNA reads TGTGCCAGCAGCTTGGGACAAGGGCAGTATAATTCACCCCTCCACTTT.